This T cell receptor beta chain comes out of a study of beta chain features in type 1 diabetes. Study outcomes and limitations: People with Type 1 diabetes carried modestly yet significantly shorter TCRB CDR3s in all four CD4+ subsets.

A remark on this clone: Antigen unknown.

V lost 8 bases and J lost 3; bases outside the gene matches: 10. Germline V gene data show CDR1 as ENHRY and CDR2 as SYGVKD. The CDR3 runs to 14 residues. A CD45RO/CCR7/CD25/CD127/CD95/CD27 panel sorted naive, central memory, regulatory and stem cell-like memory CD4+ cells. All of the isolated RNA was reverse transcribed, so expressed TCRB transcripts were sequenced. The assay was immunoSEQ multiplex PCR, and TCRdb's table has in-frame clones only and misses some. The sample has over 150,000 clones, about an eighth seen once; the top ten hold 0.62%. This chain uses TRBV10-3 with TRBJ2-7; 7 nucleotides line up with TRBD2. The sequenced sample was central memory CD4+ T cells from blood. The sequence derives from a woman under 30 in good health. The CDR3 bases are TGTGCCATCTCACCAACTAGCGTGGACTACGAGCAGTACTTC. Protein product: CAISPTSVDYEQYF.